The rows below give T cell receptor beta chains drawn from one sample of a study of T cell responses to AZD1222 COVID-19 vaccine. Produced via immunoSEQ multiplex PCR; TCRdb's table is partial and in-frame only. The data contain 140,000 to 150,000 clones, 75% to 90% of them singletons. The source material was peripheral blood, sampled on day 0 of MenACWY control vaccination. Receptor source: an adult in good health. Each CDR3 is given with its conserved first and last residue. The D gene is left open where the match is weak. Size tells how often a clone was seen (once, few, many) or the class of an expanded clone, and some rows leave it out.

>TRBJ2-1|NA|TRBV4-1|NA
CASSQVDIWGGNEQFF
TGCGCCAGCAGCCAGGTGGATATTTGGGGTGGGAATGAGCAGTTCTTC
>TRBJ1-2|NA|TRBV3-1/TRBV3-2|NA
CASSPSGGINYGYTF
TGTGCCAGCAGCCCCTCGGGAGGGATCAACTATGGCTACACCTTC
>TRBJ2-2|NA|TRBV5-6|TRBD1
CATGRGSGTGELFF
TGTGCCACCGGCAGGGGGTCTGGCACCGGGGAGCTGTTTTTT
>TRBJ1-5|NA|TRBV19|NA
CASIGHLNQPQHF
TGTGCCAGTATCGGACACCTCAATCAGCCCCAGCATTTT
>TRBJ1-4|NA|TRBV3-1/TRBV3-2|TRBD1
CASSQVRGLGEKLFF
TGTGCCAGCAGCCAAGTTAGGGGGCTCGGTGAAAAACTGTTTTTT
>TRBJ2-1|NA|TRBV18|NA
CASSLKSSYNEQFF
TGTGCCAGCTCACTCAAAAGCTCCTACAATGAGCAGTTCTTC
>TRBJ2-7|NA|TRBV6-5|TRBD1
CASRRTGMSYEQYF
TGTGCCAGCAGGAGGACAGGGATGTCCTACGAGCAGTACTTC
>TRBJ1-1|NA|TRBV27|NA
CASSLTGQSAFF
TGTGCCAGCAGTTTAACCGGACAGTCGGCTTTCTTT
>TRBJ2-3|NA|TRBV19|NA
CATARGRSGMDTQYF
TGTGCTACCGCACGGGGCCGATCGGGAATGGATACGCAGTATTTT
>TRBJ1-1|NA|TRBV5-6|NA
CASSPQQTLNTEAFF
TGTGCCAGCAGCCCCCAACAGACCTTGAACACTGAAGCTTTCTTT
>TRBJ2-7|NA|TRBV7-6|TRBD1
CASSLTGGAFYEQYF
TGTGCCAGCAGCTTAACAGGGGGAGCTTTCTACGAGCAGTACTTC
>TRBJ2-7|few|TRBV7-9|TRBD1
CASSDLTGGGAVYEQYF
TGTGCCAGCAGCGACCTGACAGGGGGCGGAGCAGTTTACGAGCAGTACTTC
>TRBJ2-3|once|TRBV5-4|NA
CASSLEVADTQYF
TGTGCCAGCAGCTTGGAAGTTGCAGATACGCAGTATTTT
>TRBJ1-1|few|TRBV2|NA
CASSVEKNTEAFF
TGTGCCAGCAGTGTGGAGAAGAACACTGAAGCTTTCTTT
>TRBJ2-7|NA|TRBV5-1|NA
CASSKGGFAYEQYF
TGCGCCAGCAGCAAGGGGGGTTTTGCCTACGAGCAGTACTTC
>TRBJ2-6|NA|TRBV12-5|NA
CASGSGANVLTF
TGTGCTAGTGGTTCCGGGGCCAACGTCCTGACTTTC
>TRBJ1-3|NA|TRBV7-8|NA
CASSLAWGKSGNTIYF
TGTGCCAGCAGCTTAGCGTGGGGGAAGTCTGGAAACACCATATATTTT
>TRBJ2-5|NA|TRBV7-8|NA
CASSLGGSETQYF
TGTGCCAGCAGTTTAGGGGGGAGCGAGACCCAGTACTTC
>TRBJ2-7|NA|TRBV5-1|TRBD1
CASSSQSGQGSYEQYF
TGCGCCAGCAGCTCACAATCGGGACAGGGGTCCTACGAGCAGTACTTC
>TRBJ1-2|NA|TRBV18|TRBD1
CASSLTGNGGYTF
TGTGCCAGCTCACTGACAGGGAATGGAGGCTACACCTTC
>TRBJ1-1|NA|TRBV12-3/TRBV12-4|NA
CASGLLNTEAFF
TGTGCCAGCGGACTCTTGAACACTGAAGCTTTCTTT
>TRBJ2-2|few|TRBV5-4|TRBD1
CASSFWDRGAGELFF
TGTGCCAGCAGCTTTTGGGACAGGGGTGCCGGGGAGCTGTTTTTT
>TRBJ2-1|NA|TRBV24-1|NA
CATADPNSSYNEQFF
TGTGCCACGGCGGACCCAAATAGCTCCTACAATGAGCAGTTCTTC
>TRBJ2-2|few|TRBV4-1|TRBD2
CASSQEIWVAAGGFANTGELFF
TGCGCCAGCAGCCAAGAGATATGGGTGGCAGCGGGGGGTTTCGCGAACACCGGGGAGCTGTTTTTT
>TRBJ2-7|NA|TRBV4-1|NA
CASSPSATYEQYF
TGCGCCAGCAGCCCCTCGGCGACCTACGAGCAGTACTTC
>TRBJ1-3|NA|TRBV19|NA
CASSIGQLLSGNTIYF
TGTGCCAGTAGTATCGGCCAGTTACTTTCTGGAAACACCATATATTTT
>TRBJ1-2|few|TRBV19|NA
CASSISGVHYGYTF
TGTGCCAGTAGTATTTCAGGAGTACACTATGGCTACACCTTC
>TRBJ1-1|NA|TRBV6-1|NA
CASSETRGDTEAFF
TGTGCCAGCAGTGAAACGCGGGGGGACACTGAAGCTTTCTTT
>TRBJ2-3|NA|TRBV30|TRBD2
CAWSWLAGKASTDTQYF
TGTGCCTGGAGTTGGCTAGCGGGAAAAGCTAGCACAGATACGCAGTATTTT
>TRBJ2-3|NA|TRBV11-2|NA
CASSLRGATRTDTQYF
TGTGCCAGCAGCTTAAGGGGGGCTACCCGCACAGATACGCAGTATTTT
>TRBJ1-5|once|TRBV2|NA
CAASTGSEPQHF
TGTGCCGCCAGCACGGGGAGCGAGCCCCAGCATTTT
>TRBJ1-6|once|TRBV11-2|TRBD1
CASSLGTGGVSPLHF
TGTGCCAGCAGCTTAGGAACAGGGGGTGTTTCACCCCTCCACTTT
>TRBJ1-1|NA|TRBV28|NA
CASSLRNRATEAFF
TGTGCCAGCAGTTTGAGAAACAGGGCCACTGAAGCTTTCTTT
>TRBJ1-3|NA|TRBV28|NA
CASRETGINSGNTIYF
TGTGCCAGCAGAGAAACAGGGATCAACTCTGGAAACACCATATATTTT
>TRBJ2-6|once|TRBV19|NA
CASSISSIQGSGANVLTF
TGTGCCAGTAGTATCTCGAGTATACAGGGCTCTGGGGCCAACGTCCTGACTTTC
>TRBJ1-5|NA|TRBV12-3/TRBV12-4|NA
CASTPGGRQPQHF
TGTGCCAGCACCCCTGGGGGTCGTCAGCCCCAGCATTTT
>TRBJ2-5|NA|TRBV14|NA
CASSQGGWQETQYF
TGTGCCAGCAGCCAAGGCGGGTGGCAAGAGACCCAGTACTTC
>TRBJ2-2|NA|TRBV3-1/TRBV3-2|NA
CASRLTVRAGELFF
TGTGCCAGCAGGTTGACAGTGCGGGCCGGGGAGCTGTTTTTT
>TRBJ2-5|NA|TRBV2|NA
CASSEGPVQETQYF
TGTGCCAGCAGTGAAGGTCCAGTCCAAGAGACCCAGTACTTC
>TRBJ2-7|NA|TRBV27|NA
CASSPRLASYEQYF
TGTGCCAGCAGTCCCCGCTTGGCCTCCTACGAGCAGTACTTC
>TRBJ1-1|NA|TRBV20-1|NA
CSASRARNTEAFF
TGCAGTGCTAGTCGGGCTCGGAACACTGAAGCTTTCTTT
>TRBJ1-5|NA|TRBV6-1|NA
CASSESFGRKRNQPQHF
TGTGCCAGCAGTGAAAGTTTCGGCAGAAAACGCAATCAGCCCCAGCATTTT
>TRBJ2-7|NA|TRBV5-4|NA
CASSPMLPGGASSYEQYF
TGTGCCAGCAGCCCAATGTTACCTGGGGGGGCAAGCTCCTACGAGCAGTACTTC
>TRBJ1-2|NA|TRBV3-1/TRBV3-2|NA
CASSQGSPREDGYTF
TGTGCCAGCAGCCAAGGGAGTCCCAGGGAGGATGGCTACACCTTC
>TRBJ2-5|NA|TRBV5-6|NA
CASSPNLGGGTQYF
TGTGCCAGCAGCCCGAACCTAGGGGGGGGGACCCAGTACTTC
>TRBJ1-6|few|TRBV6-1|NA
CASSARGPSSYNSPLHF
TGTGCCAGCAGTGCTCGGGGTCCGAGCTCCTATAATTCACCCCTCCACTTT
>TRBJ1-2|NA|TRBV7-3|TRBD1
CASSLQGGYGYTF
TGTGCCAGCAGTCTACAGGGGGGATATGGCTACACCTTC
>TRBJ2-2|once|TRBV10-1|NA
CASSAGHGNTGELFF
TGCGCCAGCAGTGCGGGACACGGGAACACCGGGGAGCTGTTTTTT
>TRBJ2-5|NA|TRBV24-1|NA
CATSEDQGFGQETQYF
TGTGCCACCAGTGAGGACCAGGGTTTCGGACAAGAGACCCAGTACTTC
>TRBJ1-2|NA|TRBV5-6|NA
CASSFDRMDSYGYTF
TGTGCCAGCAGCTTTGACAGGATGGACAGCTATGGCTACACCTTC
>TRBJ2-5|once|TRBV24-1|NA
CATSDLNQETQYF
TGTGCCACCAGTGATCTGAACCAAGAGACCCAGTACTTC
>TRBJ1-5|NA|TRBV10-2|NA
CASMQGGNQPQHF
TGCGCCAGCATGCAGGGAGGCAATCAGCCCCAGCATTTT
>TRBJ2-1|NA|TRBV7-6|TRBD2
CASSLVGGDPGLVGNEQFF
TGTGCCAGCAGCTTAGTGGGGGGCGATCCGGGACTAGTAGGTAATGAGCAGTTCTTC
>TRBJ2-1|NA|TRBV24-1|NA
CATSDSLGSYNEQFF
TGTGCCACCAGTGATTCCCTCGGGAGCTACAATGAGCAGTTCTTC
>TRBJ1-2|NA|TRBV18|TRBD1
CASSPTGAYGYTF
TGTGCCAGCTCGCCAACAGGGGCCTATGGCTACACCTTC
>TRBJ2-7|NA|TRBV12-3/TRBV12-4|NA
CASSPGTTYEQYF
TGTGCCAGCAGCCCGGGGACAACCTACGAGCAGTACTTC
>TRBJ2-1|NA|TRBV6-5|TRBD2
CASRLAGGRNEQFF
TGTGCCAGCAGGCTAGCGGGGGGGCGGAATGAGCAGTTCTTC
>TRBJ2-3|NA|TRBV21-1|NA
CASSKTSGGCTDTQYF
TGTGCCAGCAGCAAGACTAGCGGGGGGTGCACAGATACGCAGTATTTT
>TRBJ1-1|few|TRBV28|NA
CASSFISLRLSNTEAFF
TGTGCCAGCAGTTTTATATCGCTACGGCTGTCGAACACTGAAGCTTTCTTT